These 18 T cell receptor beta chains originate from one sample sequenced in a study of cytomegalovirus exposure and HLA in healthy donors (dated by TCRdb to the late 2010s). The library was generated by the immunoSEQ multiplex PCR assay. The multiplex PCR relied on a mix of 60 forward primers for TCR Vbeta segments and 13 reverse primers for TCR Jbeta segments. The clones in this table, taken by TCRdb from immuneACCESS, are in-frame only. Not every clone is retained; where verified, under half of the shortfall comes from an unresolved V gene, and the cause of the rest is unknown. Across this sample there are 100,000 to 150,000 clones, with around 85% seen only once. The ten largest clonotypes hold 4% of the sample. Sample: PBMCs. These receptors all stem from a man aged 18 to 29 in good health and CMV-seropositive.

The J gene is TRBJ2-3, the V gene TRBV7-8; tentative D call: TRBD2 (5 bases). There are 14 residues in the CDR3. Germline CDR1 reads SGHVS; CDR2 reads FQNEAQ. V lost 2 bases to trimming and J lost 5 bases, with 11 bases between them. CDR3 sequence (DNA): TGTGCCAGCAGCTTATCGGGGTTCGGAGATACGCAGTATTTT. Translating it yields CASSLSGFGDTQYF.

The V and J genes are TRBV5-1 and TRBJ2-7; 12 bases are shared with TRBD2. The CDR3 consists of 14 residues. Germline CDR1 is SGHRS and CDR2 is YFSETQ. After removal of 0 bases from V and 5 bases from J, the junction contained 0 bases not matched to a gene. As DNA, the CDR3 is TGCGCCAGCAGCTTGGGACTAGCGGGAGACGAGCAGTACTTC. Encoded protein: CASSLGLAGDEQYF.

The CDR3 protein is CASRDSDYGYTF. The CDR3 DNA reads as TGTGCCAGCAGGGACAGTGACTATGGCTACACCTTC. This rearrangement joins TRBV2 to TRBJ1-2; tentative D call: TRBD1 (6 bases). Germline V gives CDR1 SNHLY, CDR2 FYNNEI. The CDR3 covers 12 residues. V lost 6 bases, J lost 3 bases, and 8 bases lay in between.

This clone came up once. V and J are TRBV4-1 and TRBJ2-7; D might be TRBD1 (5 bases). There are 13 residues in the CDR3. The germline V gene has CDR1 MGHRA and CDR2 YSYEKL. The ends were cut back, 4 bases at V and 6 bases at J, with 13 bases in the middle. The CDR3: CASSLSTDSEQYF. The CDR3 nucleotides read TGCGCCAGCAGCCTCTCGACAGACAGCGAGCAGTACTTC.

V is TRBV7-9 and J is TRBJ2-7, with 11 bases that match TRBD1. CDR1 SEHNR and CDR2 FQNEAQ come from the germline V gene (reference sequence). V shed 3 bases, J shed 5 bases, and the junction held 6 bases outside the gene matches. The CDR3 covers 15 residues. The CDR3 DNA follows: TGTGCCAGCAGCTTCGGACAGGGGGCGGAAAACGAGCAGTACTTC. Protein sequence: CASSFGQGAENEQYF.

The chain uses TRBV7-2 and TRBJ1-1, with D tentatively TRBD1 (5 bases). Germline-derived CDR1 and CDR2 are SGHTA and FQGNSA. The V and J ends lost 0 bases and 5 bases respectively, with 10 bases between them. There are 14 residues in the CDR3. Here the CDR3 DNA reads TGTGCCAGCAGCTTAGCGTCGGGGGGAACTGAAGCTTTCTTT. Translation: CASSLASGGTEAFF.

The CDR3 DNA sequence: TGTGCCAGCAGCTCCGGGTATGGGTTAAGAGCCTACAATGAGCAGTTCTTC. This encodes CASSSGYGLRAYNEQFF. The chain recombines TRBV5-6 with TRBJ2-1; D gene ambiguous. The CDR3 sequence is 17 residues long. Between the trimmed V and J ends, which lost 3 bases and 2 bases, there was a span of 18 bases. Germline V lookup: CDR1 SGHDT, CDR2 YYEEEE.

This chain uses TRBV7-2 with TRBJ1-4; D is unresolved. V was cut by 2 bases and J by 3 bases, with 13 bases left in between. The length of the CDR3 is 16 residues. Germline lookup yields CDR1 SGHTA and CDR2 FQGNSA. CDR3 sequence: CASSLLPPRSNEKLFF. Here the CDR3 DNA reads TGTGCCAGCAGCTTATTACCCCCCAGGTCTAATGAAAAACTGTTTTTT.

The CDR3: CASSQDVPGFTGELFF. Here the CDR3 DNA reads TGTGCCAGCAGCCAAGACGTCCCAGGGTTTACCGGGGAGCTGTTTTTT. The chain uses TRBV14 and TRBJ2-2; D is perhaps TRBD1 (5 bases). CDR1 and CDR2 from the germline V gene are SGHDN and FVKESK. V lost 0 bases and J 5 bases, leaving 13 bases between the germline ends. CDR3 length equals 16 residues. The whole variable domain, filled in from reference TRBV14 and TRBJ2-2, reads EAGVTQFPSHSVIEKGQTVTLRCDPISGHDNLYWYRRVMGKEIKFLLHFVKESKQDESGMPNNRFLAERTGGTYSTLKVQPAELEDSGVYFCASSQDVPGFTGELFFGEGSRLTVL.

This rearrangement joins TRBV6-5 to TRBJ1-3, with TRBD1 identical over 9 bases. J was trimmed by 2 bases and V by 5 bases; bases with no gene match: 4. The CDR3 covers 15 residues. Germline values: CDR1 MNHEY, CDR2 SVGAGI. The CDR3 spells CASSPGTGPGNTIYF. Here the CDR3 DNA reads TGTGCCAGCAGTCCTGGGACAGGGCCTGGAAACACCATATATTTT.

This clone was recorded a few times. CDR3 DNA: TGTGCCACCAGCAGAGATGTACTAGCGGGGGGACAAGAGACCCAGTACTTC. Its translation: CATSRDVLAGGQETQYF. The chain uses TRBV15 and TRBJ2-5, with 12 nucleotides matching TRBD2. The junction had 4 bases not matched to a gene; V was cut back by 0 bases and J by 2 bases. From germline, CDR1 is LNHNV and CDR2 YYDKDF (reference sequence). CDR3 length: 17 residues.

In its sample, this clone was seen once. The genes are TRBV4-1 and TRBJ2-7; D is perhaps TRBD2 (6 bases). V was clipped by 3 bases and J by 9 bases, with 24 bases between them. CDR3 size: 16 residues. The germline V gene has CDR1 MGHRA and CDR2 YSYEKL. The CDR3 loop reads CASSHHAETGDGGQYF. Written as DNA, the CDR3 is TGCGCCAGCAGCCATCACGCCGAGACGGGAGATGGAGGGCAGTACTTC.

The chain recombines TRBV5-6 with TRBJ2-7, with 9 bases lining up with TRBD1. Germline assignment: CDR1 SGHDT and CDR2 YYEEEE. V shed 4 bases, J shed 4 bases, and the junction held 3 bases outside the gene matches. This CDR3 spans 13 amino acids. CDR3 bases: TGTGCCAGCAGCGCGGGACAGGGTTACGAGCAGTACTTC. Translation: CASSAGQGYEQYF.

CDR3 DNA: TGTGCCAGCAGCTTGCAGGATGGCTACACCTTC. Translating gives CASSLQDGYTF. This chain joins TRBV5-5 and TRBJ1-2, with no clear D. Germline assignment: CDR1 SGHKS and CDR2 YYEKEE (reference sequence). V lost 1 base, J lost 6 bases, and 4 bases lay in between. The CDR3 length is 11 residues. Complete variable domain (other parts from reference TRBV5-5 and TRBJ1-2): DAGVTQSPTHLIKTRGQQVTLRCSPISGHKSVSWYQQVLGQGPQFIFQYYEKEERGRGNFPDRFSARQFPNYSSELNVNALLLGDSALYLCASSLQDGYTFGSGTRLTVV.

This clone was observed a single time. This chain connects TRBV30 to TRBJ1-6, with 9 bases lining up with TRBD1. From germline, CDR1 is GTSNPN and CDR2 SVGIG (reference sequence). The CDR3 is made up of 14 amino acids. V gave up 2 bases and J gave up 10 bases; unmatched junction bases: 6. Written as DNA, the CDR3 is TGTGCCTGGAGTCGGGACAGGGAAAACTCACCCCTCCACTTT. This translates into CAWSRDRENSPLHF.

This chain joins TRBV11-1 and TRBJ2-7; 7 nucleotides align to TRBD1. Germline V CDR1 and CDR2: SGHAT, FQDESV (reference sequence). This CDR3 is built from 15 residues. After removal of 6 bases from V and 2 bases from J, the junction contained 10 bases not matched to a gene. DNA for the CDR3: TGTGCCAGCAGTCCAAGACAGGGCGTCACCTACGAGCAGTACTTC. Protein sequence: CASSPRQGVTYEQYF.

V usage is TRBV4-3 and J usage is TRBJ2-1, with 8 bases that match TRBD2. Per the germline V gene, CDR1 is LGHNA and CDR2 is YSLEER. Trimming at V came to 0 bases and at J to 8 bases, leaving 9 bases not matched to a gene. The CDR3 is made up of 16 amino acids. The CDR3 nucleotides are TGCGCCAGCAGCCAAGACTTTGGGACTAGGGTCGATGAGCAGTTCTTC. This sequence encodes CASSQDFGTRVDEQFF.

The chain joins TRBV20-1 to TRBJ1-1; D is perhaps TRBD1 (5 bases). With 6 bases removed from V and 4 bases from J, the gap between germline ends came to 9 bases. The CDR3 runs 11 residues. Germline V gene lookup returns CDR1 DFQATT and CDR2 SNEGSKA (reference sequence). CDR3 DNA sequence: TGCAGTGCCCCGGGGGGCACTGAAGCTTTCTTT. Protein product: CSAPGGTEAFF.